This T cell receptor (beta chain) was captured by sequencing in a study of cytomegalovirus exposure and HLA in healthy donors (dated by TCRdb to about 2017). Describing the broader study: According to an earlier analysis of several hundred of the donors, 150 million to 200 million T cells yielded 90 million to 130 million unique TCR beta sequences and about 300 Gb of sequence data. Because of strong linkage in the cohort, roughly five DR-DQ haplotypes were treated as single units for association and clustering. Alongside the repertoire data, information on donor age, sex, ethnicity and CMV serostatus was compiled. The study profiled the T cell repertoires of 550 to 700 subjects by immunosequencing and related them to cytomegalovirus serostatus. An early release that covered around 590 HLA-typed donors contained approximately 320 gigabases of sequencing data and 80 million or so unique TCR sequences. An earlier analysis of 500 to 750 of the donors applied high-throughput TCR beta sequencing to assess whether each TCR beta V gene segment acted as functional or pseudogenic. Every repertoire in the discovery cohort had been generated on one and the same sequencing platform. A later analysis re-examined previously published TCR beta repertoires from roughly 650 donors and added high-resolution HLA genotyping to investigate patterns of TCR occurrence. To predict cytomegalovirus infection status, the study brought together high-throughput TCR immunosequencing, statistical association of individual TCRs with disease status, and machine learning. The number of donors typed differed by locus, with about 620-630 for A, B, C, DRB1 and DQB1, 522 for DQA1, 600 to 610 for DPA1, and 450 to 480 for DPB1. In the later analysis, no new phenotypic data were used to find candidate immune exposures; instead, reliance was placed on TCR beta sequences and their occurrence across donors. Of the 300 to 450 genotyped donors, 81% were placed in the genetic ancestry cluster associated with self-reported Caucasian donors. Class I and class II HLA loci were covered by the typing at four-digit resolution. The study aimed to test whether signatures of past pathogen exposure could be identified by cataloging public T cell receptors. A separate validation cohort of about 110 different subjects was used in addition to the roughly 720-subject first cohort. A later genetic analysis used genome-wide SNP genotypes for about 65% of the 666 donors, treating that subset as a discovery cohort. Across about 380 genotyped donors of the cohort, an average of approximately 240,000 unique TCR beta nucleotide sequences per donor were sequenced, and roughly 18% of those sequences were non-productive.

Findings and caveats that apply to the study as a whole: In a later analysis, HLA-associated TCR beta chains showed more clonal expansion and lower generation probabilities than non-associated chains that were equally common. Assigning TCR associations to individual alleles was difficult when HLA alleles, especially DR and DQ, strongly co-occurred. Immune exposure information for the cohort was limited to CMV serostatus. A later genetic analysis associated a missense DCLRE1C variant with V-gene and J-gene trimming of TCR beta chains, and an independent cohort replicated the association. In an earlier analysis of some 500 of the donors, most TCR beta V segments appeared in productive rearrangements about 87% or about 30% of the time, broadly matching IMGT annotations. Most TCR sequences were seen in very few donors, while some public TCRs were found in many individuals. In vitro tests confirmed that three of the cytomegalovirus-associated TCR beta chains recognize cytomegalovirus antigens. According to a later analysis, TCR association rates differed among HLA loci, with DRB1 alleles showing the most associated TCRs and HLA-C alleles showing the fewest. According to a later genetic analysis, donors in an Asian-associated ancestry cluster had fewer N-insertions in productive TCRs than the approximately 670-donor mean. This cohort had only TCR beta chains sequenced, and the lack of alpha or paired-chain data limited which features could be detected. It was suggested by the authors that the approach could potentially be generalized to other disease states and immunological phenotypes. Roughly uniform sequencing depth across donors was assumed in presence/absence analyses, although this assumption may not hold. Because HLA typing was unavailable for some donors at each locus, only the typed subset was used in association tests. In a later analysis, several top co-occurrence clusters were reported to appear linked to parvovirus B19, influenza, CMV and Epstein-Barr virus. A total of 150 or so TCR beta chains were listed by the study as associated with cytomegalovirus. A further reported finding was that TCR beta sequences accurately predicted the HLA-A and HLA-B alleles for most subjects in the first cohort. Some IMGT-functional V segments, including TRBV6-2 and TRBV6-3, could not be told apart with the 87-base-pair reads, so those segments were excluded. Most CMV-associated TCR beta chains appeared to be HLA-restricted in a later analysis, and the HLA associations seemed to be driven largely by CMV exposure. A cluster of highly shared sequence variants was judged likely to represent a technical artifact of the sequencing pipeline. Cytomegalovirus status was reported to be diagnosed by the classifier with high specificity and sensitivity in both the original and validation cohorts. The earlier analysis of about 600 of the donors excluded approximately 17 rarely observed V segments, including chromosome 9 orphons, because counts were too low. Linkage disequilibrium might explain the correlated functional status among segregating V segments, but an unknown experimental factor could not be excluded. A later analysis associated approximately 17,000 TCR beta sequences with specific HLA alleles at a false discovery rate of 0.05.

The cohort comprised around 700 healthy bone marrow donors. Cohort members were all nominally healthy when sampled, although unrecorded immune exposures were likely present. The donor tested CMV seronegative and was one of the 352 seronegative cohort members. A peripheral blood sample was collected from each donor, and TCR beta sequencing was performed on peripheral blood mononuclear cells. The Qiagen DNeasy Blood Extraction Kit was used to extract genomic DNA from the blood cell samples. Library preparation used the immunoSEQ multiplex PCR assay. For the multiplex PCR, a mixture combining 60 forward primers for TCR Vbeta segments and 13 reverse primers for TCR Jbeta segments was used. The CDR3 region of rearranged TCR beta genes was amplified from genomic DNA by a multiplex PCR assay. The Illumina HiSeq System was used to sequence the amplified TCR beta libraries as 87-base-pair reads. In the original analysis: Across the 500 to 850 repertoires, a later analysis counted 80 million or so unique TCR beta chains, 9.5 million to 13 million of which were shared by at least two donors. Raw reads were error-corrected and collapsed into unique sequences by a nearest-neighbor algorithm in which closely related sequences were merged to remove PCR and sequencing errors. To assign V, D and J gene segments, CDR3 sequences were aligned to IMGT reference sequences. For a sequence to be retained, at least a six-nucleotide match to both a V gene segment and a J gene segment was required. A rearrangement counted as productive if the CDR3 had no stop codons and remained in frame with V and J, and every other rearrangement counted as non-productive. CDR3 was defined according to IMGT convention as the region running from the second conserved V-encoded cysteine to the conserved J-encoded phenylalanine. The earlier analysis of 500 to 650 of the donors excluded any sequence lacking an unambiguous match to a single V gene segment. In an earlier analysis of approximately 560 of the donors, a V segment was called functional when productive rearrangements were above 56.7%, and segregating when the standard deviation between donors exceeded 5%. To diagnose cytomegalovirus status from the catalog of TCR beta chain sequences, a statistical classification framework was built. In a later analysis, TCR nucleotide sequences were compared against IMGT/GENE-DB human TR gene sequences so that V and J genes could be assigned. Using the TCRdist pipeline, a later analysis assigned CDR3 sequences along with most-parsimonious VDJ recombination scenarios. A later analysis defined each TCR beta chain by its CDR3 amino acid sequence plus V-gene family, and excluded reads lacking a unique V-gene family. To address suspected cross-contamination and a sequencing artifact, a later analysis removed approximately 590 highly shared, low-generation-probability nucleotide sequences. A later analysis calculated a clonal expansion index for each public chain from normalized within-repertoire ranks of inferred template counts. In a later analysis, generation probabilities were computed using a VDJ recombination model fitted to out-of-frame rearrangements, and the results were checked against IGoR. In a later analysis, TCR-TCR, TCR-HLA and TCR-CMV co-occurrence was scored with hypergeometric tests, and a repertoire-size bias correction was applied to TCR pairs. To estimate false discovery rates, a later analysis permuted the HLA or CMV assignments 20 times. In a later analysis, co-occurring TCRs were grouped using DBSCAN, with TCRdist sequence similarity added in when clustering inside HLA-allele-positive subsets. Repertoires with fewer than 30,000 or more than 120,000 public chains, plus five repertoires with anomalous nucleotide sharing, were excluded from co-occurrence clustering. What TCRdb holds here is the immuneACCESS table cut down to in-frame rearrangements. Part of the clones is not present; checked against another copy, under half of the missing clones reflect an unresolved V gene, and the others are unexplained. V, J and clone size are those of that table, while D and trimming were read from the DNA. The sample table shows 99,000 or so clones, and 13% to 15% are seen once. The leading ten clones occupy over 0.8% of the sample.

The sample holds a few counts of this clone. Its antigen target is currently unknown. No much larger clone exists at a distance of one base, and base qualities are not known. Including the terminal cysteine and phenylalanine, the CDR3 comprises 15 residues. Only the CDR3 region is kept as DNA, spanning 45 bases read in frame from base 1. The germline V gene (reference sequence) yields LNHNV for CDR1 and YYDKDF for CDR2. Deletion took 5 bases off V and 2 bases off J, with a span of 13 bases between the germline ends. The chain was built from TRBV15 and TRBJ1-3; perhaps TRBD1 is the D gene, with 5 bases matching. The sequenced material came from PBMCs. The sequence derives from a female donor in good health and CMV-seronegative. This receptor has the CDR3 CATSQNPGPGNTIYF. The nucleotide sequence reads as follows: TGTGCCACCAGCCAAAATCCAGGGCCTGGAAACACCATATATTTT.